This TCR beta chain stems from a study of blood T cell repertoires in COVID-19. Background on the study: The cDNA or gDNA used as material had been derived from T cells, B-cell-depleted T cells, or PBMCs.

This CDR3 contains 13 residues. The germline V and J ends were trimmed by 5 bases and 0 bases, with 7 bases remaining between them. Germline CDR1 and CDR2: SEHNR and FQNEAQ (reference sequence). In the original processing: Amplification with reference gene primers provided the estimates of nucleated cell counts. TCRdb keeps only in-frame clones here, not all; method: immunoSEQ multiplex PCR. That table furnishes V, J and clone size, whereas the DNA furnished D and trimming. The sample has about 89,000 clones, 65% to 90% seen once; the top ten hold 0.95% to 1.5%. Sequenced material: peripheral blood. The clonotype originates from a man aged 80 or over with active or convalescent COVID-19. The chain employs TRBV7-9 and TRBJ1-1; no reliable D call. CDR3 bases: TGTGCCAGCAGCGCCCAGGTGAACACTGAAGCTTTCTTT. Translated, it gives CASSAQVNTEAFF.